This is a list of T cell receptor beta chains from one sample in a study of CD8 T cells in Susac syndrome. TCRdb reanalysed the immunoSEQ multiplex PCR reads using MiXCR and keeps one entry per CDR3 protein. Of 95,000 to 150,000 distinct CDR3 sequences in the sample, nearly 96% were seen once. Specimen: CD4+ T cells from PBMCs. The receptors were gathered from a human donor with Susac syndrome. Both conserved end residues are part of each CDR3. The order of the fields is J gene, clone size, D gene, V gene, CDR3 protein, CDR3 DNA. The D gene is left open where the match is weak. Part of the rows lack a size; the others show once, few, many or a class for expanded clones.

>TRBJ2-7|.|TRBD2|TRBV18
CASSPLLAGGHEQYF
TGTGCCAGCTCACCACTGTTAGCGGGAGGCCACGAGCAGTACTTC
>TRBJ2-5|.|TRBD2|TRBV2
CASSKGRAGGETQYF
TGTGCCAGCAGTAAAGGGAGGGCCGGAGGGGAGACCCAGTACTTC
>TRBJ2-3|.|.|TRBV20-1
CSARSDQYSDTQYF
TGCAGTGCTCGATCCGACCAGTATAGCGATACGCAGTATTTT
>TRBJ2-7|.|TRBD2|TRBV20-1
CSATPGLAGRSYEQYF
TGCAGTGCTACCCCGGGACTAGCGGGGAGGTCCTACGAGCAGTACTTC
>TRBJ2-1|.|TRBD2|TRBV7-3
CASSLAGSWNEQFF
TGTGCCAGCAGCCTAGCGGGAAGCTGGAATGAGCAGTTCTTC
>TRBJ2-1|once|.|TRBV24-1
CATSDLGRGNEQFF
TGTGCCACCAGTGATTTAGGTCGCGGAAATGAGCAGTTCTTC
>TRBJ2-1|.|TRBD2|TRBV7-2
CASSSPGAGDNEQFF
TGTGCCAGCAGCTCACCCGGGGCGGGAGACAATGAGCAGTTCTTC
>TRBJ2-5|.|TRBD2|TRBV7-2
CASSLMGLRETQYF
TGTGCCAGCAGCTTAATGGGACTAAGAGAGACCCAGTACTTC
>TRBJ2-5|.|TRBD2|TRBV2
CASSGLAGVETQYF
TGTGCCAGCAGCGGACTAGCGGGAGTAGAGACCCAGTACTTC
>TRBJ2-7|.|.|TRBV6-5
CASSYYSGTGLGEQYF
TGTGCCAGCAGTTACTATAGCGGGACAGGGCTCGGTGAGCAGTACTTC
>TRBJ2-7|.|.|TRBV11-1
CASSYRRDYEQYF
TGTGCCAGCAGCTACCGCAGGGACTACGAGCAGTACTTC
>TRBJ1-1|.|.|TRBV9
CASSVEVGVNTEAFF
TGTGCCAGCAGCGTAGAGGTCGGAGTGAACACTGAAGCTTTCTTT
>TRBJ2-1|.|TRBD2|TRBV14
CASSQDGAGGPKNEQFF
TGTGCCAGCAGCCAAGACGGAGCGGGAGGGCCAAAAAATGAGCAGTTCTTC
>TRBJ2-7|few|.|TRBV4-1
CASSYRAAYEQYF
TGCGCCAGCAGCTACCGGGCCGCCTACGAGCAGTACTTC
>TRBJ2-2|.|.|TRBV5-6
CASSFEVNTGELFF
TGTGCCAGCAGCTTTGAGGTTAACACCGGGGAGCTGTTTTTT
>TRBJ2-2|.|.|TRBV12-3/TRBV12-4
CASSLILLAGELFF
TGTGCCAGCAGCCTAATCCTGTTGGCCGGGGAGCTGTTTTTT
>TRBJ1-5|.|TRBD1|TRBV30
CAWSEGARQPQHF
TGTGCCTGGAGTGAGGGGGCAAGGCAGCCCCAGCATTTT
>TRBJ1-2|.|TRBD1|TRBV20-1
CSASSGTANYGYTF
TGCAGTGCTTCTAGCGGGACAGCTAACTATGGCTACACCTTC
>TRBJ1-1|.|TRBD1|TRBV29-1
CSVVPGQGMFEAFF
TGCAGCGTTGTCCCGGGACAGGGTATGTTTGAAGCTTTCTTT
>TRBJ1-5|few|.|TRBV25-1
CASRGSNQPQHF
TGTGCCAGCCGGGGTAGCAATCAGCCCCAGCATTTT
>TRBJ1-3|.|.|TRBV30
CAWSVRGPLYF
TGTGCCTGGAGTGTACGCGGTCCCTTATATTTT